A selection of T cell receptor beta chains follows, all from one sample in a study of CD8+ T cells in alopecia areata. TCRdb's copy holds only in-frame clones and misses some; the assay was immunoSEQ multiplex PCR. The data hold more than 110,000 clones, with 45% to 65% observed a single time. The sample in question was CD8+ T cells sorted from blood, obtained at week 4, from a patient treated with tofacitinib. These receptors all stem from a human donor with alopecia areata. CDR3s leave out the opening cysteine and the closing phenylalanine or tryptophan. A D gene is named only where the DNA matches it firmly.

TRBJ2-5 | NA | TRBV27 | ASSLSFGETQY
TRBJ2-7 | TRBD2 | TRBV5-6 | ASSLASGGATYEQY
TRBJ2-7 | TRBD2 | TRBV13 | ASSLGGSGGYEQY
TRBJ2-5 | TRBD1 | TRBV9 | ASSVGQGAETQY
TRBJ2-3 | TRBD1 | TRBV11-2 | ASSLEGGTGIAKQY
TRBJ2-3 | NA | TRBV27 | ASSLRQSTDTQY
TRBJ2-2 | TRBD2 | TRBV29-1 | SVEDHWAGGTNTGELF
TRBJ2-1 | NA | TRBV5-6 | ASSLGLDNEQF
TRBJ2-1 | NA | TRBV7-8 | ASSLEVGRRSYNEQF
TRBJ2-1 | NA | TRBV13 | ASSNATFSYNEQF
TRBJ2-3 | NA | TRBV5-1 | ASSSGQLTDTQY
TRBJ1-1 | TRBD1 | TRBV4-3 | ASSQDRYSGQDFNTEAF
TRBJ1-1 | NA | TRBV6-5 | ASSYSGAEAF
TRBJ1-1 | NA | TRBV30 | AWSPDDETTNTEAF
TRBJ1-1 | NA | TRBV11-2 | ASSLGQEAF
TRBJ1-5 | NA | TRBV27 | ASSPETVGDNQPQH
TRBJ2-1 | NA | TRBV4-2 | ASSQERVNEQF
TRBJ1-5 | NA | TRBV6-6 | ASSLGGDQPQH
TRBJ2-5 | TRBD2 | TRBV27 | ASSWSGGAMETQY
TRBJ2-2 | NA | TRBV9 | ASSSRGVGTGELF
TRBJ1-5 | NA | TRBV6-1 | ASSEVFRYSNQPQH
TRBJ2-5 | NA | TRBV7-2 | ASSFLQGSRETQY
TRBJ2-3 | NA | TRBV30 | AWSVTGTDTQY
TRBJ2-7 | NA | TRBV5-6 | ASSLGRSEQY
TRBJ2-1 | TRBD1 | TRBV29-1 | SSHSGTGAYNEQF
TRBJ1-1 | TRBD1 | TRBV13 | ASSATGIGQVEAF
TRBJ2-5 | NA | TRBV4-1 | ASSQVGLETQY
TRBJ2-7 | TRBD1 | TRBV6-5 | ASSYEPGQGGEQY
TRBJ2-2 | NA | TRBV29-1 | SVEGQDVRTGELF
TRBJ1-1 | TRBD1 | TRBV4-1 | ASSLTSRGQGGAF
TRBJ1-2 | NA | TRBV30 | AWSNRDNYGYT
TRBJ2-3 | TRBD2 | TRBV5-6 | ASSHGTSTDTQY
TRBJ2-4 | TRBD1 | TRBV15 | AVGQGRNIQY
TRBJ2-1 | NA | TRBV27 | ASRTESSYNEQF
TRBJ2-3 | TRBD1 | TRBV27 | ATSPTQGVKTDTQY
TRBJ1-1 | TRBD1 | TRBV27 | ASSYRGVDTEAF
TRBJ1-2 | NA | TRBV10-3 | AISTDPRYGYT
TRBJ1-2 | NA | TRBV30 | AWSVLRGIYFGYT
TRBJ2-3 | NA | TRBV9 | ASSVEGGGSPYTDTQY
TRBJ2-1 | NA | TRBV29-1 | SAGSGEDGEQF
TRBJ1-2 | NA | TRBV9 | ASSVATLGGYT
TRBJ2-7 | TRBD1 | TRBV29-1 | SVVDRRSYEQY
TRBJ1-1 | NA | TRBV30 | AYQDSLNTEAF
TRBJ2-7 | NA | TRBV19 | ASSIGPGRYYEQY
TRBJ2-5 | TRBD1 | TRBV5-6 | ASSSGTEATLGPETQY
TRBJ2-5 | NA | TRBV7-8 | ASSHGLEGVVGETQY
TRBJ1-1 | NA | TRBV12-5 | ASGLPIDMNTEAF
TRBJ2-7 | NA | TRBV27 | ASSPNPQTYEQY
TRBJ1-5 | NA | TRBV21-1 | ASSKEGVTHINQPQH
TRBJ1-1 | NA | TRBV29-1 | VFVTGTTEAF
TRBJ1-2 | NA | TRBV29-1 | SVATGGDHYGYT